The source of this T cell receptor beta chain is a study of PD-L1 blockade in urothelial cancer. TCRdb keeps only in-frame clones here, not all; method: immunoSEQ multiplex PCR. Of about 43,000 clones listed, about four fifths are singletons. The CDR3 is 15 amino acids. V was shortened by 4 bases and J by 3 bases, with 14 bases between the two germline ends. CDR1 and CDR2 from the germline V gene are LNHNV and YYDKDF (reference sequence). This sample's time point: peripheral blood 6 weeks after treatment start. This TCR was recovered from a man aged 60 to 69 with urothelial cancer. The chain recombines TRBV15 with TRBJ2-3; possible D gene TRBD1, 7 bases. Sample: PBMCs, taken around atezolizumab (anti-PD-L1) treatment. The CDR3 is CATSNRQGGTDTQYF. CDR3 coding DNA: TGTGCCACCAGCAACCGACAGGGAGGAACAGATACGCAGTATTTT.